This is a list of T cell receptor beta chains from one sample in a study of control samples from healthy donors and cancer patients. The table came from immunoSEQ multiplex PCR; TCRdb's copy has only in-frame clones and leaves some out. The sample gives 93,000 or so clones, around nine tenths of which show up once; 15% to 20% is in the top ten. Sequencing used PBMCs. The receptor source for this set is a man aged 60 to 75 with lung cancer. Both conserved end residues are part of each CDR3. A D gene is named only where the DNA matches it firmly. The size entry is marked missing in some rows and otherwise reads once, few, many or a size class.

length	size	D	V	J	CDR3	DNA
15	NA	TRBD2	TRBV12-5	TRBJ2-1	CASGLWSSGDNEQFF	TGTGCTAGTGGTTTGTGGTCTAGCGGGGATAATGAGCAGTTCTTC
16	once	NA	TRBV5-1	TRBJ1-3	CASSLDGLSSGNTIYF	TGCGCCAGCAGCTTGGACGGCCTATCCTCTGGAAACACCATATATTTT
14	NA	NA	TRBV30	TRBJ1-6	CAWAGARGGSPLHF	TGTGCCTGGGCGGGGGCCAGGGGAGGATCACCCCTCCACTTT
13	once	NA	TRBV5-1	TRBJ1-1	CASRVQENTEAFF	TGCGCCAGCAGGGTTCAAGAGAACACTGAAGCTTTCTTT
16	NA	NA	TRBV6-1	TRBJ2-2	CASSVVPGRQGGELFF	TGTGCCAGCAGTGTAGTGCCGGGACGTCAGGGCGGGGAGCTGTTTTTT
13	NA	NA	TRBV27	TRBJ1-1	CASSQRGSTEAFF	TGTGCCAGCAGCCAAAGGGGGTCCACTGAAGCTTTCTTT
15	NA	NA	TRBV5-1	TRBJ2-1	CASSLGGGSDNEQFF	TGCGCCAGCAGCTTGGGGGGCGGATCTGACAATGAGCAGTTCTTC
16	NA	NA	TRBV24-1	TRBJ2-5	CATSVFRGATQETQYF	TGTGCCACCAGTGTGTTCCGGGGGGCGACACAAGAGACCCAGTACTTC
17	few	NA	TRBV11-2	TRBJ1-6	CASSLGVDGVVNSPLHF	TGTGCCAGCAGCTTAGGGGTCGATGGGGTGGTAAATTCACCCCTCCACTTT
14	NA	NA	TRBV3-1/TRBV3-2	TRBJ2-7	CASSPRDVSYEQYF	TGTGCCAGCAGCCCCCGGGACGTCTCCTACGAGCAGTACTTC
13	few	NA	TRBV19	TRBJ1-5	CASSTTVRQPQHF	TGTGCCAGTAGTACGACAGTACGTCAGCCCCAGCATTTT
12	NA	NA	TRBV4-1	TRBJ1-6	CASSQDVSPLHF	TGCGCCAGCAGCCAAGATGTTTCACCCCTCCACTTT
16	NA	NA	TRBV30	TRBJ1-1	CAWCSARTGVNTEAFF	TGTGCCTGGTGCTCAGCCCGTACGGGGGTGAACACTGAAGCTTTCTTT
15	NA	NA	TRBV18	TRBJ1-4	CASSPPGPRGEKLFF	TGTGCCAGCTCCCCGCCGGGACCTCGGGGTGAAAAACTGTTTTTT
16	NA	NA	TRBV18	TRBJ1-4	CASSLLRGTSNEKLFF	TGTGCCAGCTCATTGCTGAGAGGGACCTCCAATGAAAAACTGTTTTTT
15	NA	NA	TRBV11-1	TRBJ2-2	CASSLFGVRTGELFF	TGTGCCAGCAGCTTATTTGGGGTTAGAACCGGGGAGCTGTTTTTT
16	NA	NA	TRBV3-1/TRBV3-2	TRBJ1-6	CASSQVWGLNNSPLHF	TGTGCCAGCAGCCAAGTGTGGGGGCTCAATAATTCACCCCTCCACTTT
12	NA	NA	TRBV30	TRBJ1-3	CAWRPNRALLYF	TGTGCCTGGCGACCGAACAGGGCCCTCCTATATTTT
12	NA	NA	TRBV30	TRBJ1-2	CAWSRAEYGYTF	TGTGCCTGGAGTCGGGCGGAATATGGCTACACCTTC
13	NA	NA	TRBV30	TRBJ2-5	CAWSTGNQETQYF	TGTGCCTGGAGTACCGGGAACCAAGAGACCCAGTACTTC
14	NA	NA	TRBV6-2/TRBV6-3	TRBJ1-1	CASNPRWSGTEAFF	TGTGCCAGCAACCCCCGGTGGAGCGGCACTGAAGCTTTCTTT
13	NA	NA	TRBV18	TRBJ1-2	CASSTQDNYGYTF	TGTGCCAGCTCAACACAGGATAACTATGGCTACACCTTC
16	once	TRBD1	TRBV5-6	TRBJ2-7	CASSLGGGEASYEQYF	TGTGCCAGCAGCTTGGGAGGGGGCGAAGCATCGTACGAGCAGTACTTC
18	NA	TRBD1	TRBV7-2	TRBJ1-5	CASSLLSSGQGLVQPQHF	TGTGCCAGCAGCCTCCTGTCTTCGGGACAGGGACTCGTCCAGCCCCAGCATTTT
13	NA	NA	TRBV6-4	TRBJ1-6	CASSTGPNSPLHF	TGTGCCAGCAGCACAGGGCCCAATTCACCCCTCCACTTT
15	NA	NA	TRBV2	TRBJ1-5	CASSEGQNSNQPQHF	TGTGCCAGCAGTGAAGGACAGAATAGCAATCAGCCCCAGCATTTT
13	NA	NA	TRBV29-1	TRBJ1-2	CSVSTGSNYGYTF	TGCAGCGTTTCGACAGGATCTAACTATGGCTACACCTTC
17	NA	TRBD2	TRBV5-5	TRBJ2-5	CASSRWGTSGQKETQYF	TGTGCCAGCAGTCGGTGGGGGACTAGCGGTCAGAAAGAGACCCAGTACTTC
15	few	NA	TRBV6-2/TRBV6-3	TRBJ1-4	CASSPRDWLNEKLFF	TGTGCCAGCAGCCCCCGGGACTGGCTTAATGAAAAACTGTTTTTT
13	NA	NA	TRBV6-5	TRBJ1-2	CASSPRENYGYTF	TGTGCCAGCAGTCCCCGTGAGAACTATGGCTACACCTTC
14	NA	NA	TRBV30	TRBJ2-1	CAHRKRSSYNEQFF	TGTGCGCACCGGAAGCGGAGCTCCTACAATGAGCAGTTCTTC
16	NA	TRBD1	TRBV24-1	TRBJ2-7	CATSDLRSTGTYEQYF	TGTGCCACCAGTGATTTGAGGTCGACAGGGACCTACGAGCAGTACTTC
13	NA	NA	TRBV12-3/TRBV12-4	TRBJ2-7	CASRGGRSYEQYF	TGTGCCAGCCGCGGCGGCCGAAGCTACGAGCAGTACTTC
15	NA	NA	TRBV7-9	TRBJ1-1	CASSLVFILNTEAFF	TGTGCCAGCAGCTTAGTTTTTATTTTGAACACTGAAGCTTTCTTT
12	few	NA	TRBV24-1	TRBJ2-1	CATSDRTDEQFF	TGTGCCACCAGTGATCGGACAGACGAGCAGTTCTTC
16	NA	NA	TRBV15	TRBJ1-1	CATSRVGALSITEAFF	TGTGCCACCAGCAGAGTCGGGGCCCTTTCGATCACTGAAGCTTTCTTT
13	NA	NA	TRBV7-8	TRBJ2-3	CASSRNRDNAQYF	TGTGCCAGCAGCCGAAACCGGGACAATGCGCAGTATTTT
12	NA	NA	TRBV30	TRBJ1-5	CAWGRHNQPQHF	TGTGCCTGGGGACGGCATAATCAGCCCCAGCATTTT
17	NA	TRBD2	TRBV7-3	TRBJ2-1	CASSSQGTSASYNEQFF	TGTGCCAGCAGCTCCCAGGGGACTAGCGCCTCCTACAATGAGCAGTTCTTC
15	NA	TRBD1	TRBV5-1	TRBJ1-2	CASSLTGTGLRGYTF	TGCGCCAGCAGCCTTACCGGGACAGGGTTACGTGGCTACACCTTC
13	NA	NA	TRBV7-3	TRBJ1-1	CASSLDQAAEAFF	TGTGCCAGCAGCTTGGACCAGGCCGCTGAAGCTTTCTTT
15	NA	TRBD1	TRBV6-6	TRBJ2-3	CASSYGAGGGDTQYF	TGTGCCAGCAGCTACGGGGCAGGGGGCGGAGATACGCAGTATTTT
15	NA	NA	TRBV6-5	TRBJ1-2	CASRISQLDGYGYTF	TGTGCCAGCAGGATTTCACAATTGGATGGTTATGGCTACACCTTC
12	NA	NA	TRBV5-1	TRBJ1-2	CASSLDNYGYTF	TGCGCCAGCAGCTTGGACAACTATGGCTACACCTTC
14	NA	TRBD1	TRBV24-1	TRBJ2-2	CATSVAGTAGELFF	TGTGCCACCAGTGTTGCCGGGACAGCCGGGGAGCTGTTTTTT
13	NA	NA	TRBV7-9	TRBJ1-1	CASATGFNTEAFF	TGTGCCAGCGCTACAGGGTTCAACACTGAAGCTTTCTTT
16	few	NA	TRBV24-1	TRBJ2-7	CATSDPPGRGLNEQYF	TGTGCCACCAGTGACCCCCCGGGGAGGGGGCTGAACGAGCAGTACTTC
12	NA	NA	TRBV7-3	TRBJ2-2	CASSLHFGELFF	TGTGCCAGCAGCTTACATTTCGGGGAGCTGTTTTTT
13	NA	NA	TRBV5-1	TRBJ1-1	CASRKGVGTEAFF	TGCGCCAGCAGAAAGGGGGTCGGCACTGAAGCTTTCTTT
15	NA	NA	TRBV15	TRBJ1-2	CATSRESLTHYGYTF	TGTGCCACCAGCAGAGAATCCCTTACCCACTATGGCTACACCTTC
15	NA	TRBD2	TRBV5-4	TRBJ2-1	CASSLASGVFDEQFF	TGTGCCAGCAGCTTGGCTAGCGGGGTTTTTGATGAGCAGTTCTTC
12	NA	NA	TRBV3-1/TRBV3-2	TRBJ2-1	CASSQEGTEQFF	TGTGCCAGCAGCCAAGAGGGGACAGAGCAGTTCTTC
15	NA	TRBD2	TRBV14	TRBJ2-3	CASSRRASGADTQYF	TGTGCCAGCAGCCGCCGGGCTAGCGGGGCGGATACGCAGTATTTT